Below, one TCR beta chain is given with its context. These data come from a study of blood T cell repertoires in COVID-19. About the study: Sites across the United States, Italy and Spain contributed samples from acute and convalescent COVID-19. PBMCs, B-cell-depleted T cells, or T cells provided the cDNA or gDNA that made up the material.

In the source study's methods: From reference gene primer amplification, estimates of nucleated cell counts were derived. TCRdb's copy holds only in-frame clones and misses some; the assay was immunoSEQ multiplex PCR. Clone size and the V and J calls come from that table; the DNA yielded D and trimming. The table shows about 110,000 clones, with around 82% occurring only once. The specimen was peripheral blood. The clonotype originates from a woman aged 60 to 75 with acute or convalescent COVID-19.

The chain's CDR3 is CASSEAGRIYGYTF. The CDR3, as DNA: TGTGCCAGCAGTGAAGCGGGGCGGATCTATGGCTACACCTTC. The genes are TRBV2 and TRBJ1-2; D perhaps matches TRBD1 (5 bases). Between the trimmed V and J ends, which lost 0 bases and 4 bases, there was a span of 9 bases. Germline V CDR1 and CDR2: SNHLY, FYNNEI. The CDR3 is 14 residues long.